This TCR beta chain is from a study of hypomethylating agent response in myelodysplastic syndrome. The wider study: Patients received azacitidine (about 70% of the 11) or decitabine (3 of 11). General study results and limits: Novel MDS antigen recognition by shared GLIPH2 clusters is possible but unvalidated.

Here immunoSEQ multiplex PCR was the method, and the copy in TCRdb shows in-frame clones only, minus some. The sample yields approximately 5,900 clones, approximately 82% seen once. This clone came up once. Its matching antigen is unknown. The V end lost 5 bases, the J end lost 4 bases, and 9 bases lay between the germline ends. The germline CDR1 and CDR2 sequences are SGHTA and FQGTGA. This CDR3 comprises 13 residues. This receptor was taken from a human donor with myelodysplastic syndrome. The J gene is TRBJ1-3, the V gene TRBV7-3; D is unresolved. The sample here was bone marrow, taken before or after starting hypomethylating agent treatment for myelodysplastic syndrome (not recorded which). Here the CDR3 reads CASSLNTGNTIYF. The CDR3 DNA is TGTGCCAGCAGCCTAAATACCGGAAACACCATATATTTT.